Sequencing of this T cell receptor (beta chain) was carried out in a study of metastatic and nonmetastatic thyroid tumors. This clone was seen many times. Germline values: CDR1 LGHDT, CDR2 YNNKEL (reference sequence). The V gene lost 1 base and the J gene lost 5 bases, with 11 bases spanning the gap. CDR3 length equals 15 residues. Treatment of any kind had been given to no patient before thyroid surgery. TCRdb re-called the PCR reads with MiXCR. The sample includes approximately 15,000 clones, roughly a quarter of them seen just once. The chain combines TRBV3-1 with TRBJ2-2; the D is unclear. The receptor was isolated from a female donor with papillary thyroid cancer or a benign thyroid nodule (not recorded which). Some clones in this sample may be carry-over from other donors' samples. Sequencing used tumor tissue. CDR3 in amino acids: CASSQGVLNTGELFF. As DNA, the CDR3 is TGTGCCAGCAGCCAAGGGGTACTCAATACCGGGGAGCTGTTTTTT.